This T cell receptor beta chain was captured by sequencing in a study of vaccination and CD4 T cells after COVID-19 (dated by TCRdb to the early 2020s). Some background on the complete study: SARS-CoV-2 positivity had been established in the convalescent patients by nasal swab PCR, and mild disease was recorded in under ten of these patients and severe disease in one. The convalescent cohort included six males and four females, with two Hispanic individuals, seven Caucasians, two Asians and one multiracial person. Post-COVID blood samples were collected from convalescent patients a median of around 100 days after diagnosis, with a range of about 30 to 170 days. The spike-specific CD4+ TCR repertoire was compared before and after mRNA vaccination in 10 COVID-19 convalescent patients and a handful of infection-naive healthy vaccine recipients. The time from the second vaccine dose to post-vaccine blood sampling had a median of roughly 79 days and ranged from about 12 to 241 days. In control cultures, a CEFX viral epitope pool was used as positive control, an HIV-1 Nef peptide pool was used as negative control, or no peptide was added. Culture stimuli were overlapping spike peptide pools from SARS-CoV-2 and from the common cold coronaviruses HCoV-NL63, HCoV-OC43 and HCoV-229E. Two doses of either the Pfizer-BioNTech BNT162b2 vaccine (n=8) or the Moderna mRNA-1273 vaccine (n=2) were administered to participants.

Details on this clonotype: Its antigen is still unknown. Within one base of it there is no much larger clone, and no base qualities were kept.

CDR1 and CDR2 (MNHEY, SVGAGI) derive from the germline V gene. Trimming costs V 2 bases and J 0 bases, and their ends lie 10 bases apart. From the cysteine up to the phenylalanine, the CDR3 has a length of 15 residues. CDR3 DNA is the only sequence kept; it has 45 bases, read in frame from the first base. Per the publication, the treatment or condition label means: roughly 11-day PBMC culture with coronavirus spike peptide pools or control peptides (ViraFEST assay). The study used the ViraFEST assay, which expanded antigen-specific T cells with peptide pools and then identified expanded clonotypes by TCR sequencing. The convalescent patients' positive SARS-CoV-2 PCR tests were from March to December 2020, which was before the Alpha, Beta and Delta variants emerged in the United States. Each well held around 2 million PBMCs cultured with 9 to 10 ug/ml peptide pools in IMDM containing 5% human AB serum and 9.5 to 10 IU/ml IL-2. On days 3 and 7, half of the culture medium was replaced with fresh IL-2-containing medium. Once the cells had been in culture for less than 11 days, the EasySep CD4+ T cell isolation kit was used to isolate CD4+ T cells by negative selection. Ficoll-Paque Plus gradient centrifugation was used to isolate PBMCs from whole blood, and the isolated PBMCs were then either used fresh or cryopreserved at -140C. In general, triplicate wells were set up for every culture condition.

Beyond this particular receptor, the publication reports: Although the median number of SARS-CoV-2-reactive clonotypes went up from around 20 after infection to approximately 40 after vaccination, the increase was not significant. Among convalescent patients, a median about 90% of the SARS-CoV-2-reactive clones seen after vaccination appeared only after vaccination, which suggests priming specific to the vaccine. Nearly all vaccine-specific clones in convalescent patients (304 of 307) were mono-reactive for SARS-CoV-2 spike rather than cross-reactive with common cold coronaviruses. The study included relatively few convalescent patients and did not analyze early timepoints after natural infection.

Library construction relied on PCR. DNA from cultured CD4+ T cells underwent TCR sequencing with the Oncomine TCR Beta short-read assay at the Johns Hopkins FTIC core. The QIAamp micro DNA kit was used to extract genomic DNA from the cultured CD4+ T cells. The Oncomine TCR Beta libraries from cultured CD4+ T cells were pooled using unique dual indexes and then sequenced on an Illumina iSeq 100. Per the source publication's procedure: Non-productive sequences were removed, and CDR3s that did not start with C, did not end with F or W, or were shorter than 7 amino acids were discarded. The MANAFEST web application was used to identify antigen-specific clonotypes by comparing peptide-stimulated wells against reference wells and other culture wells. Positive clones required FDR below 0.05, an odds ratio above 5, and productive frequency above 0.1% in at least two of three replicate wells. A clonotype was classed as cross-reactive if the clonotype showed significant expansion both in SARS-CoV-2 spike wells and in at least one common cold coronavirus spike condition. Levenshtein distances (stringdist) and unrooted phylogenetic trees (ape) in R version 3.6.1 were used to assess CDR3 homology. TCRdb reprocessing: public reads trimmed at Q25 with fastp, clones called with MiXCR, in-frame beta chains kept. Merged by CDR3 protein, the rows form single entries marked with the most common genes and DNA. For this entry, the V and J calls and clone size follow TCRdb and not the study's own pipeline. Recorded for this sample are about 19,000 distinct CDR3 sequences; around 50% of them occurred a single time. 9.5% to 13% of the sample is held by the ten biggest clonotypes.

This sequence was found in a human donor who had recovered from COVID-19. The chain is made from TRBV6-5 and TRBJ1-1, with a tentative D gene TRBD1 over 6 matching bases. Sequencing was performed on CD4+ T cells from blood, cultured in vitro, taken before SARS-CoV-2 vaccination. CDR3 reads: CASSYGHRVNTEAFF. The nucleotides are TGTGCCAGCAGTTACGGGCACAGGGTGAACACTGAAGCTTTCTTT.